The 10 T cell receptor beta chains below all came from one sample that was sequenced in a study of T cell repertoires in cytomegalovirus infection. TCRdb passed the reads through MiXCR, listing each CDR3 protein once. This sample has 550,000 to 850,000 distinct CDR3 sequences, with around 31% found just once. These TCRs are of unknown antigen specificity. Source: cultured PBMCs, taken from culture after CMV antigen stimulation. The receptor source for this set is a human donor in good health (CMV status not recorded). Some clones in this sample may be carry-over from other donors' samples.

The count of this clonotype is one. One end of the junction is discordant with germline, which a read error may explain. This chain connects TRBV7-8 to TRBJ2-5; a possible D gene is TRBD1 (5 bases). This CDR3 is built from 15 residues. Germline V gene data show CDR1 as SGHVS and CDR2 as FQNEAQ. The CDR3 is CASSLAGLPQETQHF. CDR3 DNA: TGTGCCAGCAGCTTAGCGGGGCTACCCCAAGAGACCCAGCACTTC. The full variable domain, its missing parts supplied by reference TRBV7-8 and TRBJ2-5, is GAGVSQSPRYKVAKRGQDVALRCDPISGHVSLFWYQQALGQGPEFLTYFQNEAQLDKSGLPSDRFFAERPEGSVSTLKIQRTQQEDSAVYLCASSLAGLPQETQHFGPGTRLLVL.

CDR3 DNA sequence: TGTGCCAGCAGTGAAGTCGGTAGCGGGGGTGAGCAGTTCTTC. Its protein is CASSEVGSGGEQFF. V gene TRBV25-1 combines with J gene TRBJ2-1; 9 bases fit TRBD2. V lost 2 bases to trimming and J lost 9 bases; unmatched junction nucleotides: 5. The CDR3 has 14 amino acids. Germline loops: CDR1 MGHDK, CDR2 SYGVNS.

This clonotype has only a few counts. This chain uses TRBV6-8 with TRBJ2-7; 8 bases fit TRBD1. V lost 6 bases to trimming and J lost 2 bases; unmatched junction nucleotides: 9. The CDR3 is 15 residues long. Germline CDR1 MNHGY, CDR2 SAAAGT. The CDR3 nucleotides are TGTGCCAGCAGCCAGGGGACAGGACGACCCTACGAGCAGTACTTC. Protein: CASSQGTGRPYEQYF.

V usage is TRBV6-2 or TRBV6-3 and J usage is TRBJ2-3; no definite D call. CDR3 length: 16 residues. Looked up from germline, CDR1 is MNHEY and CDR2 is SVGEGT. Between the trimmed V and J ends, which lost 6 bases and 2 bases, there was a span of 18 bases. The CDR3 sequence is CASSKMTQTLTDTQYF. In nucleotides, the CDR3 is TGTGCCAGCAGCAAGATGACTCAGACCCTCACAGATACGCAGTATTTT.

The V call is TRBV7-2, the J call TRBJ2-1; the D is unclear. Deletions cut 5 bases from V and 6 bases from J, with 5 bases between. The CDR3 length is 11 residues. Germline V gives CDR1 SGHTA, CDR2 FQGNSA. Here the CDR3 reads CASSPANEQFF. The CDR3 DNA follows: TGTGCCAGCAGCCCCGCCAATGAGCAGTTCTTC.

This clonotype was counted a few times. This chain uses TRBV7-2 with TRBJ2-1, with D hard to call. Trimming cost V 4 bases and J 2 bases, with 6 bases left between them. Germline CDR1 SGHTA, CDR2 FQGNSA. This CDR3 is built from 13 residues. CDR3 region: CASSSMTYNEQFF. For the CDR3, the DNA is TGTGCCAGCAGCTCCATGACCTACAATGAGCAGTTCTTC. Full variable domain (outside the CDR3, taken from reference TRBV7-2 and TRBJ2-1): GAGVSQSPSNKVTEKGKDVELRCDPISGHTALYWYRQSLGQGLEFLIYFQGNSAPDKSGLPSDRFSAERTGGSVSTLTIQRTQQEDSAVYLCASSSMTYNEQFFGPGTRLTVL.

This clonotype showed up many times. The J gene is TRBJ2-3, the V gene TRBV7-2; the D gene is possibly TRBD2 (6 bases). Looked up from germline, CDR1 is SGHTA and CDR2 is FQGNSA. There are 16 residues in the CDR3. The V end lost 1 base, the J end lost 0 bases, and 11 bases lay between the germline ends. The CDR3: CASSLVSGRSTDTQYF. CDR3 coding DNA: TGTGCCAGCAGCTTAGTTTCAGGGAGGAGCACAGATACGCAGTATTTT.

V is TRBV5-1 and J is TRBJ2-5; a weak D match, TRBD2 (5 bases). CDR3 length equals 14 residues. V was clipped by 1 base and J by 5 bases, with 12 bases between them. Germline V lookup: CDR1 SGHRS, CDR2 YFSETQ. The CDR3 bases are TGCGCCAGCAGCTTGCCCGGGATAGGCGAGACCCAGTACTTC. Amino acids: CASSLPGIGETQYF. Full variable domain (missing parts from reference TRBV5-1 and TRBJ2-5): KAGVTQTPRYLIKTRGQQVTLSCSPISGHRSVSWYQQTPGQGLQFLFEYFSETQRNKGNFPGRFSGRQFSNSRSEMNVSTLELGDSALYLCASSLPGIGETQYFGPGTRLLVL.

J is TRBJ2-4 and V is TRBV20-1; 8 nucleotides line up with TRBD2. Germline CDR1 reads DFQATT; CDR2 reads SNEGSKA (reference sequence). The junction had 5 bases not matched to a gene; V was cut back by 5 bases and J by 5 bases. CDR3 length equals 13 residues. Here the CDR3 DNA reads TGCAGTGCTCAACCGGGACTAGAAAACATTCAGTACTTC. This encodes CSAQPGLENIQYF.

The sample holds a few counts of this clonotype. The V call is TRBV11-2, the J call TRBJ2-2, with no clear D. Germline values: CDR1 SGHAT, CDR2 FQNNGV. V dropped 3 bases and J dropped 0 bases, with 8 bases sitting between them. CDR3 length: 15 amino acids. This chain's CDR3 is CASSFVQTNTGELFF. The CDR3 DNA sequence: TGTGCCAGCAGCTTTGTACAGACGAACACCGGGGAGCTGTTTTTT.